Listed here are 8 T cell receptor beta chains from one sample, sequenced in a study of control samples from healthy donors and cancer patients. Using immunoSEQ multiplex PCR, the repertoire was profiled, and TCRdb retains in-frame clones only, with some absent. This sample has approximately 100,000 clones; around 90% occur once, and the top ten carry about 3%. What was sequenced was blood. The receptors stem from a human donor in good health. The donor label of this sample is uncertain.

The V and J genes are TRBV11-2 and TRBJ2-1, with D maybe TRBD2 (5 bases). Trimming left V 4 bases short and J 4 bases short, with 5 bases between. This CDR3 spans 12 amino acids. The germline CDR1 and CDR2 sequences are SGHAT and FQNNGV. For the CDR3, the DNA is TGTGCCAGCAGCTGGAGGTACAATGAGCAGTTCTTC. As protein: CASSWRYNEQFF.

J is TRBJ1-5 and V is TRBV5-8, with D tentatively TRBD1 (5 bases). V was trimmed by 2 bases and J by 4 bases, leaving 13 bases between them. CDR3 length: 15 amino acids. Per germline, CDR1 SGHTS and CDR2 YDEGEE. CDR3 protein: CASSFRGSGNQPQHF. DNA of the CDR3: TGTGCCAGCAGCTTTAGGGGATCGGGGAATCAGCCCCAGCATTTT.

This CDR3 reads CASSSDRSRYF. CDR3 coding DNA: TGTGCCAGCAGCTCGGACAGGTCCCGGTATTTT. The genes are TRBV2 and TRBJ2-3; the match to TRBD1 covers 7 bases. The CDR3 loop spans 11 amino acids. Germline trimming cut 6 bases from V and 14 bases from J; bases unmatched to any gene: 8. Germline loops: CDR1 SNHLY, CDR2 FYNNEI.

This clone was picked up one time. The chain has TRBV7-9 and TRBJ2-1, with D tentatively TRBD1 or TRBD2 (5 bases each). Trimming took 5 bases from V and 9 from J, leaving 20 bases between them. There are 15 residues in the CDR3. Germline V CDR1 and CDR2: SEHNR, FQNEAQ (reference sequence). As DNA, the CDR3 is TGTGCCAGCAGCCCGCACCGGGGCCTTACAGCTGAGCAGTTCTTC. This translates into CASSPHRGLTAEQFF.

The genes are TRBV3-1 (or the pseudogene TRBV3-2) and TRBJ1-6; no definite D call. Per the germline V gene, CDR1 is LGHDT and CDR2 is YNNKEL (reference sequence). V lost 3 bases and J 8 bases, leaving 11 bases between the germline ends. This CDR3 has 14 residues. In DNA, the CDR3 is TGTGCCAGCAGCCACCCCGATGAGGATTCACCCCTCCACTTT. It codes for CASSHPDEDSPLHF.

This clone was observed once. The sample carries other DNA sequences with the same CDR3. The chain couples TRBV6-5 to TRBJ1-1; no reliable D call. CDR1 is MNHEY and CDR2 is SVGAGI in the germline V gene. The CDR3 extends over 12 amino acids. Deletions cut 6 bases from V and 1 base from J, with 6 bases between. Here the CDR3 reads CASRLGNTEAFF. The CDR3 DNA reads TGTGCCAGCAGGCTAGGGAACACTGAAGCTTTCTTT.

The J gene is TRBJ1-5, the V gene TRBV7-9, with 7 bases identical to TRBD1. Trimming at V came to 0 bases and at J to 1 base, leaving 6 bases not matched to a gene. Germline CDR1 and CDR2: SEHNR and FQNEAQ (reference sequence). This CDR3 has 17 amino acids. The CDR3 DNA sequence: TGTGCCAGCAGCTTAGCTAGGGACAGTCGCAGCAATCAGCCCCAGCATTTT. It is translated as CASSLARDSRSNQPQHF.

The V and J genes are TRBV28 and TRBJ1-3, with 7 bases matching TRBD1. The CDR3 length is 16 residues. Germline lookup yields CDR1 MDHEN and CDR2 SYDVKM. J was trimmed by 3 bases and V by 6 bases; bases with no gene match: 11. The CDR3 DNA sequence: TGTGCCAGCAGAGAATCAGGGGGAGTAGGTGGAAACACCATATATTTT. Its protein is CASRESGGVGGNTIYF.